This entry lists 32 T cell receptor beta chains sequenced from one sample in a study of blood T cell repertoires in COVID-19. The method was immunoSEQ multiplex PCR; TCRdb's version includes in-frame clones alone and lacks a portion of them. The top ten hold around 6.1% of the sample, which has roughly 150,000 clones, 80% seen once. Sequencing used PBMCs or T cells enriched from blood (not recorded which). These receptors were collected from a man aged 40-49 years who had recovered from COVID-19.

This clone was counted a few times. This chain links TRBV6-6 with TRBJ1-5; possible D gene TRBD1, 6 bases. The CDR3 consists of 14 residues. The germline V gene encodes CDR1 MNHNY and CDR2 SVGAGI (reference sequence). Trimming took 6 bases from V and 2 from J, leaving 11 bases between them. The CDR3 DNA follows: TGTGCCAGCAGAGGACAGTTGGGCAATCAGCCCCAGCATTTT. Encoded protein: CASRGQLGNQPQHF.

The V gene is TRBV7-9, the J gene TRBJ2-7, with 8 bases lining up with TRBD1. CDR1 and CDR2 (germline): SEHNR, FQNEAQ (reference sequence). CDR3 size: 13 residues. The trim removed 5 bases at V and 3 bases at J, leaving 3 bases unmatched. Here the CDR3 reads CASSRTGGYEQYF. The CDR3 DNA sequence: TGTGCCAGCAGCCGAACAGGGGGCTACGAGCAGTACTTC.

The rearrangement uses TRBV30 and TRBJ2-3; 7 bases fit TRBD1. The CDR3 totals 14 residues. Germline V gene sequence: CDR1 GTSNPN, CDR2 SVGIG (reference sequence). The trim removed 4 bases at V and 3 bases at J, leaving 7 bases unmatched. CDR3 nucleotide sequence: TGTGCCTGGACCCCAGGGGGTAGAACAGATACGCAGTATTTT. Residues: CAWTPGGRTDTQYF. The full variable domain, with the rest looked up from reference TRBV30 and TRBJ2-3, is SQTIHQWPATLVQPVGSPLSLECTVEGTSNPNLYWYRQAAGRGLQLLFYSVGIGQISSEVPQNLSASRPQDRQFILSSKKLLLSDSGFYLCAWTPGGRTDTQYFGPGTRLTVL.

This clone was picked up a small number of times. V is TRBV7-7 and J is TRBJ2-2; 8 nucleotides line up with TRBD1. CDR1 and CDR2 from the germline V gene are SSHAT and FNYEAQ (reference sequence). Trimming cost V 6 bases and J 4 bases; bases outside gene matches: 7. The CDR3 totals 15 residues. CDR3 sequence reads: CASRPGTGGTGELFF. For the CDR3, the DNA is TGTGCCAGCAGACCCGGGACAGGAGGCACCGGGGAGCTGTTTTTT.

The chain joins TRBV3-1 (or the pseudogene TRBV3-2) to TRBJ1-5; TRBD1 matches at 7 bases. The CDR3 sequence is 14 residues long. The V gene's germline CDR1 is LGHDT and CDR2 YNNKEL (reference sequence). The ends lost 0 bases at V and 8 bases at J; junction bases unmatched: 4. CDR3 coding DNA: TGTGCCAGCAGCCAAGAACAGGGGCTGGAGCCCCAGCATTTT. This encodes CASSQEQGLEPQHF.

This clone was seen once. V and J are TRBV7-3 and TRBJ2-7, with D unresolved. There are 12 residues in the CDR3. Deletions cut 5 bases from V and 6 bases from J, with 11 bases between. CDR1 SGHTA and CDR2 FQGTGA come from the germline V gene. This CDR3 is CASSPTSGEQYF. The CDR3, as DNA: TGTGCCAGCAGCCCTACGTCGGGCGAGCAGTACTTC.

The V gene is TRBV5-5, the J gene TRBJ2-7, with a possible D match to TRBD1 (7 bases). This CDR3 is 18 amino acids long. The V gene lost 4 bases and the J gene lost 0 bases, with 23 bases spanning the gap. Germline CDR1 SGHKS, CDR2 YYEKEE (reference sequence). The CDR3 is CASSPHLGGQPSSYEQYV. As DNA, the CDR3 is TGTGCCAGCAGCCCGCACTTGGGGGGACAGCCGAGCTCCTACGAGCAGTACGTC.

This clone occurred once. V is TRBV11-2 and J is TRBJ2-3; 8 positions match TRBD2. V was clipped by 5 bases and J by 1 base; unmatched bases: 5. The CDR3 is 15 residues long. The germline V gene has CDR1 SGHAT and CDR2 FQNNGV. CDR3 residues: CASSRDGGGTDTQYF. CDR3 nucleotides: TGTGCCAGCAGCCGGGACGGGGGGGGCACAGATACGCAGTATTTT.

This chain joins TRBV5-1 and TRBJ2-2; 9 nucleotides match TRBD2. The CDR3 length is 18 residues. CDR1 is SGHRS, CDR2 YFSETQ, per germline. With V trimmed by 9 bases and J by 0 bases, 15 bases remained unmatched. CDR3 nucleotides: TGCGCCAACTTTCCGGGAACTAGCGGGTTACCGAACACCGGGGAGCTGTTTTTT. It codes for CANFPGTSGLPNTGELFF.

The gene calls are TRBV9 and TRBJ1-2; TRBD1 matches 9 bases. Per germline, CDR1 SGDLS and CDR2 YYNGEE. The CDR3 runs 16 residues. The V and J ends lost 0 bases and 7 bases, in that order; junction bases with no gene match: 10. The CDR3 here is CASSVDPPGQGGGYTF. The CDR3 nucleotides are TGTGCCAGCAGCGTAGACCCCCCGGGACAGGGTGGTGGCTACACCTTC. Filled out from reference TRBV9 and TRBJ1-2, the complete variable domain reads DSGVTQTPKHLITATGQRVTLRCSPRSGDLSVYWYQQSLDQGLQFLIQYYNGEERAKGNILERFSAQQFPDLHSELNLSSLELGDSALYFCASSVDPPGQGGGYTFGSGTRLTVV.

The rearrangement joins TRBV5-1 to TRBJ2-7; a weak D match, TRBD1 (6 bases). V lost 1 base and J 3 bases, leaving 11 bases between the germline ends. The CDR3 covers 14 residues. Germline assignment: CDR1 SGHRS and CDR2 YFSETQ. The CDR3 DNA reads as TGCGCCAGCAGCTTGCCCGGCAGGGGCTACGAGCAGTACTTC. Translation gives CASSLPGRGYEQYF.

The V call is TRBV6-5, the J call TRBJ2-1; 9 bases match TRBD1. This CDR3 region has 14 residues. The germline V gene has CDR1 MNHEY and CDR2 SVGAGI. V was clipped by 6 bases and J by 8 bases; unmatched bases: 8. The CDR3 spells CASSSNRGLDEQFF. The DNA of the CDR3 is TGTGCCAGCAGCAGCAACAGGGGGCTCGATGAGCAGTTCTTC.

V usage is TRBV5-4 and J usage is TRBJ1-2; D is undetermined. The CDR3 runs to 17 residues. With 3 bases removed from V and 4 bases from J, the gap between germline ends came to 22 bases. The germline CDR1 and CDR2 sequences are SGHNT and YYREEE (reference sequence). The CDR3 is CASSSDTSPSERYGYTF. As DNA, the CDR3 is TGTGCCAGCAGCTCTGACACATCCCCTTCCGAACGCTATGGCTACACCTTC.

The CDR3 bases are TGTGCCAGCTTCCCCCTGGGGCAGGGGGAAACTGAAGCTTTCTTT. Amino acid sequence: CASFPLGQGETEAFF. The rearrangement uses TRBV28 and TRBJ1-1; 7 bases align to TRBD1. The J segment lost 5 bases and the V segment lost 8 bases, leaving 14 bases of the junction unmatched. The CDR3 extends over 15 amino acids. Germline V CDR1 and CDR2: MDHEN, SYDVKM.

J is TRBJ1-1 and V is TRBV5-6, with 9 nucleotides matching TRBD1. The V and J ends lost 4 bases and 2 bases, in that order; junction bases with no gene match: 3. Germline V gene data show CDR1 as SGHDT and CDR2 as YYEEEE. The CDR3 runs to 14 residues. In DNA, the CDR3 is TGTGCCAGCAGCCTGGACAGGGGTAACACTGAAGCTTTCTTT. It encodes CASSLDRGNTEAFF.

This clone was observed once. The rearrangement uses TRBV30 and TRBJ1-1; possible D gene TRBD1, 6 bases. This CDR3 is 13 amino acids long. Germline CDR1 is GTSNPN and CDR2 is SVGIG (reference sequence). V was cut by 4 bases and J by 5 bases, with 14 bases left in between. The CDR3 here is CAWNEQGTTEAFF. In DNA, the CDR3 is TGTGCCTGGAATGAGCAGGGGACGACTGAAGCTTTCTTT. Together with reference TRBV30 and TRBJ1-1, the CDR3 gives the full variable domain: SQTIHQWPATLVQPVGSPLSLECTVEGTSNPNLYWYRQAAGRGLQLLFYSVGIGQISSEVPQNLSASRPQDRQFILSSKKLLLSDSGFYLCAWNEQGTTEAFFGQGTRLTVV.

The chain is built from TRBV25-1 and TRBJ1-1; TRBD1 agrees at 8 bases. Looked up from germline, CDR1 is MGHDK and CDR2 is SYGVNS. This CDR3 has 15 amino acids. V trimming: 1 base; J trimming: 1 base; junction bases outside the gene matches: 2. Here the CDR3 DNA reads TGTGCCAGCAGTGAATGGGACAGGAAGAACACTGAAGCTTTCTTT. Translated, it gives CASSEWDRKNTEAFF.

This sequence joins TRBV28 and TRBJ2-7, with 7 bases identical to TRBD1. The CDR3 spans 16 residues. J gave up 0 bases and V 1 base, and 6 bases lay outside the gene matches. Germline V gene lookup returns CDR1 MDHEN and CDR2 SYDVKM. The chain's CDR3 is CASSLFTDRSSYEQYF. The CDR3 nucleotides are TGTGCCAGCAGTTTATTCACGGACAGGAGCTCCTACGAGCAGTACTTC.

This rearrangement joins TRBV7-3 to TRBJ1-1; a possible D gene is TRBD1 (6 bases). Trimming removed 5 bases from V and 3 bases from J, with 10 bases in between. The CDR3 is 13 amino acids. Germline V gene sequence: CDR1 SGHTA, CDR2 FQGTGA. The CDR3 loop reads CASSPDRHTEAFF. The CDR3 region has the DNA TGTGCCAGCAGCCCGGACAGACACACTGAAGCTTTCTTT.

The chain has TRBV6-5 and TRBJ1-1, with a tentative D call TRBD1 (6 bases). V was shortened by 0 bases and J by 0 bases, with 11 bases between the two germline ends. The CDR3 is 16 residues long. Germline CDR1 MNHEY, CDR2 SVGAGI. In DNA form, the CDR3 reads TGTGCCAGCAGTTACTCAACAGGGATTATGAACACTGAAGCTTTCTTT. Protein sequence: CASSYSTGIMNTEAFF.

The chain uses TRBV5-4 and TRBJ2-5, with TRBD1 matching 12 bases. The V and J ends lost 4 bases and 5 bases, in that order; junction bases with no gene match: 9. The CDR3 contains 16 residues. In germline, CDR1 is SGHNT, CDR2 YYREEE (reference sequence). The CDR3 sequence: CASSTPGQGAAETQYF. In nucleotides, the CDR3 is TGTGCCAGCAGCACCCCGGGACAGGGGGCTGCTGAGACCCAGTACTTC.

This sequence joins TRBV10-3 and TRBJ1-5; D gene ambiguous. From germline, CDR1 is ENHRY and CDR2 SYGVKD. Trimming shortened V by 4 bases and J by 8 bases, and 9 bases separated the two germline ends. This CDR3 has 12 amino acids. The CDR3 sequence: CAISGYDKPQHF. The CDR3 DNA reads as TGTGCCATCAGTGGATATGACAAGCCCCAGCATTTT.

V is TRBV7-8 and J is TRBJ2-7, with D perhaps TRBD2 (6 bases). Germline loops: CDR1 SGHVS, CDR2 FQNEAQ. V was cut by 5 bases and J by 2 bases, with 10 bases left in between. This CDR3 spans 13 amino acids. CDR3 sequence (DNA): TGTGCCAGCAGCCTGGAGGGACCCTACGAGCAGTACGTC. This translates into CASSLEGPYEQYV.

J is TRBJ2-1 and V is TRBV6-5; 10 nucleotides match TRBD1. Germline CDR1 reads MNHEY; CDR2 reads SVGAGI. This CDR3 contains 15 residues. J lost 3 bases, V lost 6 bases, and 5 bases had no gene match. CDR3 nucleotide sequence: TGTGCCAGCAGCGCCGGACAGGGGGGCTACAATGAGCAGTTCTTC. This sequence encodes CASSAGQGGYNEQFF.

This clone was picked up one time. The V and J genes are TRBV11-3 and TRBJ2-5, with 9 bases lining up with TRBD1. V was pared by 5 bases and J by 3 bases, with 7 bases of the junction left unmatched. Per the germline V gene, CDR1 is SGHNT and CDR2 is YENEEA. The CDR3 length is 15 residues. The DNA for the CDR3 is TGTGCCAGCAGCCCAGGGACAGGGCCTAAAGAGACCCAGTACTTC. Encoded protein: CASSPGTGPKETQYF.

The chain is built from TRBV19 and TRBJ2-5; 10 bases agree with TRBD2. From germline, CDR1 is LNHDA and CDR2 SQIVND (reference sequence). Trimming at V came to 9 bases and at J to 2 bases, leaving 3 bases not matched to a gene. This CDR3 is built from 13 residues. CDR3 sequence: CASGAGGQETQYF. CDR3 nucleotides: TGTGCCAGCGGAGCGGGGGGGCAAGAGACCCAGTACTTC.

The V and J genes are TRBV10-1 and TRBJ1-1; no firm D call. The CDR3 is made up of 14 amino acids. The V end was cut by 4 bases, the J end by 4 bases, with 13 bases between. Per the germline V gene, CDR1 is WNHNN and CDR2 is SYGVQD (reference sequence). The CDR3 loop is CASSVGQVGTEAFF. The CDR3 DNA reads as TGCGCCAGCAGTGTTGGTCAGGTGGGCACTGAAGCTTTCTTT.

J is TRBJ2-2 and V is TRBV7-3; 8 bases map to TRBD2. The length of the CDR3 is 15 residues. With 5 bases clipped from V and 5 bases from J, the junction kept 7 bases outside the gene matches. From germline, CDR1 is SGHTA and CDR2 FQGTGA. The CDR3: CASSPSAGGTGELFF. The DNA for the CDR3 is TGTGCCAGCAGCCCTTCTGCGGGGGGAACCGGGGAGCTGTTTTTT.

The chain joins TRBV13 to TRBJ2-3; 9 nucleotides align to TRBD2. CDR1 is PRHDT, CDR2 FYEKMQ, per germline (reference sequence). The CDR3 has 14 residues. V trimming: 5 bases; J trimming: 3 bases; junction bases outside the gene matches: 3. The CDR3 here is CASSLSGGTDTQYF. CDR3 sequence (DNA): TGTGCCAGCAGCCTCAGCGGGGGGACAGATACGCAGTATTTT.

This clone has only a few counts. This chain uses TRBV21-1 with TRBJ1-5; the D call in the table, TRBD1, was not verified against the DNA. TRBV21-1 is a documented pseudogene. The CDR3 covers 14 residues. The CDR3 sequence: CASSNPVSNQPQHF. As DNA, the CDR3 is TGTGCCAGCAGCAATCCAGTTAGCAATCAGCCCCAGCATTTT.

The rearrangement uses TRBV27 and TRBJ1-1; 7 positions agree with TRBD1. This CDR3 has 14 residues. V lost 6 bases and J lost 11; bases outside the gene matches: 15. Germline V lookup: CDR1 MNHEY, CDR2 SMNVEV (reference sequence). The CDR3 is CASSSPRQGPGAFF. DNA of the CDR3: TGTGCCAGCAGCTCACCCCGACAGGGCCCTGGGGCTTTCTTT.

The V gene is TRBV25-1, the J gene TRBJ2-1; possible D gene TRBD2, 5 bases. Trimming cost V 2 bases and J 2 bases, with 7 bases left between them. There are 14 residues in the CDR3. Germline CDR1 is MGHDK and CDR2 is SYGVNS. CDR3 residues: CASSEPGTYNEQFF. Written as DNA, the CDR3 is TGTGCCAGCAGTGAACCGGGGACCTACAATGAGCAGTTCTTC. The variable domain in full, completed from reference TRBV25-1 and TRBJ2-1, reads EADIYQTPRYLVIGTGKKITLECSQTMGHDKMYWYQQDPGMELHLIHYSYGVNSTEKGDLSSESTVSRIRTEHFPLTLESARPSHTSQYLCASSEPGTYNEQFFGPGTRLTVL.